These 21 T cell receptor beta chains came from one sample sequenced in a study of blood T cell repertoires in COVID-19. Here immunoSEQ multiplex PCR was the method, and the copy in TCRdb shows in-frame clones only, minus some. The sample consists of approximately 120,000 clones, around 86% of them appearing once. The specimen was PBMCs or T cells enriched from blood (not recorded which). The receptors originated from a man aged 25-45 years who had recovered from COVID-19.

The gene calls are TRBV19 and TRBJ1-5, with TRBD1 identical over 7 bases. V trimming: 5 bases; J trimming: 5 bases; junction bases outside the gene matches: 9. CDR1 and CDR2 from the germline V gene are LNHDA and SQIVND (reference sequence). This CDR3 spans 15 amino acids. CDR3 region: CASSAGTVTDQPQHF. Here the CDR3 DNA reads TGTGCCAGTAGTGCCGGGACAGTTACAGATCAGCCCCAGCATTTT.

J is TRBJ1-3 and V is TRBV30; D uncertain. This CDR3 spans 15 amino acids. The V gene lost 0 bases and the J gene lost 3 bases, with 12 bases spanning the gap. Germline assignment: CDR1 GTSNPN and CDR2 SVGIG (reference sequence). The CDR3 sequence: CAWSVLETYGNTIYF. The CDR3 DNA sequence: TGTGCCTGGAGTGTACTTGAGACTTATGGAAACACCATATATTTT.

The rearrangement uses TRBV9 and TRBJ1-2, with a possible D match to TRBD1 (5 bases). The V end was cut by 4 bases, the J end by 7 bases, with 20 bases between. The CDR3 runs to 15 residues. The germline V gene has CDR1 SGDLS and CDR2 YYNGEE. CDR3 region: CASSSDLGREGGYTF. For the CDR3, the DNA is TGTGCCAGCAGCTCCGATCTGGGCAGGGAAGGTGGCTACACCTTC.

The chain links TRBV5-5 to TRBJ2-1; perhaps TRBD1 as D (6 bases). The germline gives CDR1 SGHKS, CDR2 YYEKEE (reference sequence). The CDR3 totals 13 residues. The germline V and J ends were trimmed by 4 bases and 4 bases, with 9 bases remaining between them. The CDR3 here is CASSRGQYNEQFF. CDR3 DNA: TGTGCCAGCAGCCGGGGACAATACAATGAGCAGTTCTTC.

This chain links TRBV6-6 with TRBJ2-2, with D possibly matching TRBD2 (6 bases). From germline, CDR1 is MNHNY and CDR2 SVGAGI (reference sequence). Trimming took 4 bases from V and 4 from J, leaving 13 bases between them. CDR3 length equals 15 residues. The CDR3 region is CASSSSGSGTGELFF. The CDR3 DNA is TGTGCCAGCAGTTCGTCGGGTAGCGGCACCGGGGAGCTGTTTTTT.

The V call is TRBV25-1, the J call TRBJ1-4, with D uncertain. Germline V gene data show CDR1 as MGHDK and CDR2 as SYGVNS. V was pared by 3 bases and J by 4 bases, with 9 bases between. This CDR3 has 14 residues. The CDR3 DNA reads TGTGCCAGCAGTGATTCTGTTAATAATGAAAAACTGTTTTTT. It translates to CASSDSVNNEKLFF.

V and J are TRBV29-1 and TRBJ1-1; D possibly corresponds to TRBD1 (6 bases). Looked up from germline, CDR1 is SQVTM and CDR2 is ANQGSEA. CDR3 size: 14 residues. Trimming pared 7 bases from V and 1 base from J, leaving 16 bases between. The CDR3 nucleotides are TGCAGCGGCTGCGTGGGGGCTAGGAACACTGAAGCTTTCTTT. Protein: CSGCVGARNTEAFF. The complete variable domain, with remaining parts taken from reference TRBV29-1 and TRBJ1-1, reads SAVISQKPSRDICQRGTSLTIQCQVDSQVTMMFWYRQQPGQSLTLIATANQGSEATYESGFVIDKFPISRPNLTFSTLTVSNMSPEDSSIYLCSGCVGARNTEAFFGQGTRLTVV.

The chain joins TRBV2 to TRBJ2-2, with D perhaps matching TRBD1 (6 bases). Deletions cut 6 bases from V and 7 bases from J, with 12 bases between. CDR3 length: 13 residues. In germline, CDR1 is SNHLY, CDR2 FYNNEI. In DNA, the CDR3 is TGTGCCAGCAGCTCCACAGGGATCGGGGAGCTGTTTTTT. This translates into CASSSTGIGELFF.

The chain couples TRBV7-8 to TRBJ1-2, with D possibly being TRBD1 (5 bases). V was pared by 2 bases and J by 2 bases, with 9 bases between. Germline V gives CDR1 SGHVS, CDR2 FQNEAQ. This CDR3 has 14 residues. CDR3 bases: TGTGCCAGCAGCTTAAACAGGCGAAACTATGGCTACACCTTC. Residues: CASSLNRRNYGYTF.

The chain has TRBV9 and TRBJ2-1; 11 nucleotides line up with TRBD2. Germline CDR1 reads SGDLS; CDR2 reads YYNGEE. V was clipped by 2 bases and J by 3 bases; unmatched bases: 7. The CDR3 totals 17 residues. CDR3 DNA: TGTGCCAGCAGCGTTAGAACTAGCGGGAGAAACTACAATGAGCAGTTCTTC. It encodes CASSVRTSGRNYNEQFF. The variable domain in full, with the rest retrieved from reference TRBV9 and TRBJ2-1, is DSGVTQTPKHLITATGQRVTLRCSPRSGDLSVYWYQQSLDQGLQFLIQYYNGEERAKGNILERFSAQQFPDLHSELNLSSLELGDSALYFCASSVRTSGRNYNEQFFGPGTRLTVL.

This clone was picked up one time. The V gene is TRBV6-6, the J gene TRBJ2-1, with D perhaps matching TRBD1 (6 bases). CDR1 and CDR2 from the germline V gene are MNHNY and SVGAGI (reference sequence). V was clipped by 4 bases and J by 9 bases, with 16 bases between them. The CDR3 extends over 14 amino acids. CDR3 coding DNA: TGTGCCAGCAGTTTAGGGGGACGAATCAGTGAGCAGTTCTTC. Translating it yields CASSLGGRISEQFF.

The chain recombines TRBV5-1 with TRBJ1-1, with no clear D. The V and J ends lost 0 bases and 2 bases respectively, with 14 bases between them. This CDR3 spans 16 amino acids. Per the germline V gene, CDR1 is SGHRS and CDR2 is YFSETQ. The CDR3 sequence is CASSLAGRGGNTEAFF. The CDR3 DNA reads as TGCGCCAGCAGCTTGGCTGGAAGAGGTGGTAACACTGAAGCTTTCTTT. Supplemented by reference TRBV5-1 and TRBJ1-1, the full variable domain reads KAGVTQTPRYLIKTRGQQVTLSCSPISGHRSVSWYQQTPGQGLQFLFEYFSETQRNKGNFPGRFSGRQFSNSRSEMNVSTLELGDSALYLCASSLAGRGGNTEAFFGQGTRLTVV.

This chain links TRBV3-1 (or the pseudogene TRBV3-2) with TRBJ2-7, with TRBD2 matching 8 bases. The CDR3 length is 15 residues. V was pared by 1 base and J by 3 bases, with 5 bases of the junction left unmatched. CDR1 is LGHDT, CDR2 YNNKEL, per germline (reference sequence). This CDR3 is CASSQGSGSLYEQYF. DNA for the CDR3: TGTGCCAGCAGCCAAGGAAGCGGGAGTCTCTACGAGCAGTACTTC.

The rearrangement links TRBV29-1 to TRBJ2-7; TRBD1 is a possible D gene (5 bases). This CDR3 contains 12 residues. Germline-derived CDR1 and CDR2 are SQVTM and ANQGSEA. The V end lost 4 bases, the J end lost 2 bases, and 9 bases lay between the germline ends. CDR3 DNA: TGCAGCGTTGCGGACAAGGCCTACGAGCAGTACTTC. Translating it yields CSVADKAYEQYF.

The J gene is TRBJ2-3, the V gene TRBV11-2; 9 bases are shared with TRBD2. The CDR3 contains 17 residues. V dropped 6 bases and J dropped 2; count of bases not matched to a gene: 12. CDR1 SGHAT and CDR2 FQNNGV come from the germline V gene. CDR3 sequence: CASRPDFSGRPTDTQYF. The CDR3 DNA reads TGTGCCAGCAGGCCCGATTTTAGCGGGAGACCCACAGATACGCAGTATTTT.

This chain connects TRBV2 to TRBJ1-1; TRBD1 might be the D (6 bases). The CDR3 spans 12 residues. Per germline, CDR1 SNHLY and CDR2 FYNNEI. V gave up 6 bases and J gave up 4 bases, with 9 bases separating them. The DNA for the CDR3 is TGTGCCAGCAGACAGGGTGTCACTGAAGCTTTCTTT. It encodes CASRQGVTEAFF.

This clone was seen only once. V is TRBV18 and J is TRBJ2-2; 7 nucleotides align to TRBD1. The germline V gene has CDR1 KGHSH and CDR2 LQKENI. This CDR3 has 16 amino acids. The ends lost 2 bases at V and 0 bases at J; junction bases unmatched: 3. The CDR3, as DNA: TGTGCCAGCTCACCAGGGACAGCCGCGAACACCGGGGAGCTGTTTTTT. Translating gives CASSPGTAANTGELFF.

The chain combines TRBV25-1 with TRBJ1-4, with D possibly matching TRBD1 (5 bases). CDR1 and CDR2 (germline): MGHDK, SYGVNS. The CDR3 spans 14 residues. V was shortened by 0 bases and J by 7 bases, with 9 bases between the two germline ends. The DNA for the CDR3 is TGTGCCAGCAGTGAATATGGAGGGGCTGAAAAACTGTTTTTT. Translated: CASSEYGGAEKLFF. The variable domain in full, with the rest retrieved from reference TRBV25-1 and TRBJ1-4, is EADIYQTPRYLVIGTGKKITLECSQTMGHDKMYWYQQDPGMELHLIHYSYGVNSTEKGDLSSESTVSRIRTEHFPLTLESARPSHTSQYLCASSEYGGAEKLFFGSGTQLSVL.

This CDR3 is CASRPGQANTEAFF. The CDR3 region has the DNA TGTGCCAGCAGGCCTGGACAGGCGAACACTGAAGCTTTCTTT. The chain carries TRBV7-2 and TRBJ1-1; 7 bases agree with TRBD1. Losses at the gene ends were 6 bases for V and 1 base for J; bases not matched to a gene: 5. This CDR3 is built from 14 residues. Germline V gene data show CDR1 as SGHTA and CDR2 as FQGNSA.

The chain has TRBV3-1 (or the pseudogene TRBV3-2) and TRBJ2-5; D is ambiguous. Trimming pared 0 bases from V and 6 bases from J, leaving 5 bases between. The CDR3 runs to 12 residues. The germline V gene has CDR1 LGHDT and CDR2 YNNKEL (reference sequence). The CDR3 protein is CASSQDKKTQYF. CDR3 in DNA: TGTGCCAGCAGCCAAGATAAAAAGACCCAGTACTTC.

The chain combines TRBV25-1 with TRBJ2-5; 11 bases fit TRBD1. CDR3 length: 16 amino acids. Germline-derived CDR1 and CDR2 are MGHDK and SYGVNS. Losses at the gene ends were 2 bases for V and 4 bases for J; bases not matched to a gene: 6. CDR3 residues: CASSEPTGTGGETQYF. In nucleotides, the CDR3 is TGTGCCAGCAGTGAACCTACCGGGACAGGGGGAGAGACCCAGTACTTC.